The 16 T cell receptor beta chains listed next were all sequenced from one sample in a study of cytomegalovirus exposure and HLA in healthy donors. It was with 60 Vbeta and 13 Jbeta primers that the PCR ran. Profiled with immunoSEQ multiplex PCR; TCRdb holds only in-frame clones, not every one. Of 150,000 to 250,000 clones in the sample, 79% are singletons; the top ten hold approximately 4.7%. The sequencing input was PBMCs. The source of these receptors is a woman aged 25 to 39 in good health and CMV-seropositive.

This rearrangement joins TRBV6-1 to TRBJ1-1; D is undetermined. The CDR3 runs 15 residues. V was clipped by 7 bases and J by 0 bases, with 15 bases between them. Per the germline V gene, CDR1 is MNHNS and CDR2 is SASEGT. CDR3 sequence reads: CASTEGGIMNTEAFF. The CDR3 bases are TGTGCCAGCACTGAGGGCGGGATCATGAACACTGAAGCTTTCTTT.

This rearrangement joins TRBV4-1 to TRBJ1-1; D is unresolved. The CDR3 extends over 14 amino acids. From germline, CDR1 is MGHRA and CDR2 YSYEKL. V lost 4 bases, J lost 1 base, and 10 bases lay in between. The CDR3 DNA is TGCGCCAGCAGCCGACGGGGAGGGAACACTGAAGCTTTCTTT. Translated: CASSRRGGNTEAFF.

The chain has TRBV30 and TRBJ1-5; the D is unclear. The CDR3 totals 13 residues. With 0 bases removed from V and 3 bases from J, the gap between germline ends came to 6 bases. Germline V lookup: CDR1 GTSNPN, CDR2 SVGIG (reference sequence). CDR3 in DNA: TGTGCCTGGAGTGTAACAGACAATCAGCCCCAGCATTTT. Translated: CAWSVTDNQPQHF.

This clone appeared a few times. The chain carries TRBV23-1 and TRBJ2-7; D perhaps matches TRBD1 (6 bases). TRBV23-1 is labeled an ORF, and its function is uncertain. This CDR3 spans 14 amino acids. Trimming removed 2 bases from V and 0 bases from J, with 8 bases in between. The CDR3 loop reads CASSQQGSSYEQYF. The CDR3 nucleotides are TGCGCCAGCAGTCAACAGGGGAGCTCCTACGAGCAGTACTTC.

The V call is TRBV19, the J call TRBJ2-1, with a weak D call TRBD1 (5 bases). V lost 2 bases and J 6 bases, leaving 14 bases between the germline ends. Germline V gene lookup returns CDR1 LNHDA and CDR2 SQIVND (reference sequence). CDR3 length equals 15 residues. CDR3: CASSIRGPGANEQFF. DNA for the CDR3: TGTGCCAGTAGTATAAGGGGTCCGGGTGCCAATGAGCAGTTCTTC.

The chain has TRBV6-5 and TRBJ2-7; maybe TRBD1 (6 bases). CDR3 length: 13 residues. The germline V and J ends were trimmed by 6 bases and 3 bases, with 12 bases remaining between them. The germline V gene has CDR1 MNHEY and CDR2 SVGAGI. The CDR3: CASSWDTGYEQYF. CDR3 DNA: TGTGCCAGCAGCTGGGACACCGGCTACGAGCAGTACTTC.

This rearrangement joins TRBV6-5 to TRBJ1-1; 9 bases line up with TRBD1. The germline CDR1 and CDR2 sequences are MNHEY and SVGAGI. J gave up 6 bases and V 4 bases, and 3 bases lay outside the gene matches. This CDR3 has 13 residues. The CDR3 DNA sequence: TGTGCCAGCAGTTGGGACAGGGAATCTGAAGCTTTCTTT. This encodes CASSWDRESEAFF.

This clone was seen only once. The gene calls are TRBV15 and TRBJ1-4; no clear D gene. The germline V gene encodes CDR1 LNHNV and CDR2 YYDKDF (reference sequence). The germline V and J ends were trimmed by 0 bases and 0 bases, with 8 bases remaining between them. The CDR3 loop spans 16 amino acids. CDR3 amino acids: CATSRDRGATNEKLFF. The DNA of the CDR3 is TGTGCCACCAGCAGAGATCGGGGTGCAACTAATGAAAAACTGTTTTTT. The full variable domain, its missing parts supplied by reference TRBV15 and TRBJ1-4, is DAMVIQNPRYQVTQFGKPVTLSCSQTLNHNVMYWYQQKSSQAPKLLFHYYDKDFNNEADTPDNFQSRRPNTSFCFLDIRSPGLGDTAMYLCATSRDRGATNEKLFFGSGTQLSVL.

The chain uses TRBV9 and TRBJ2-5, with a possible D match to TRBD1 (7 bases). Trimming stripped 0 bases from V and 4 bases from J, with 13 bases between. This CDR3 has 15 residues. Per the germline V gene, CDR1 is SGDLS and CDR2 is YYNGEE. The CDR3 spells CASSVGGQGGETQYF. CDR3 nucleotides: TGTGCCAGCAGCGTAGGAGGGCAGGGGGGAGAGACCCAGTACTTC.

This clone was recorded only once. The genes are TRBV11-3 and TRBJ2-3; 8 bases line up with TRBD2. Germline V gives CDR1 SGHNT, CDR2 YENEEA. This CDR3 is 16 amino acids long. Unmatched junction bases numbered 5, after V lost 1 base and J lost 2 bases. The CDR3 DNA sequence: TGTGCCAGCAGCTTAGGTGGTAGCGGGATCACAGATACGCAGTATTTT. Translation gives CASSLGGSGITDTQYF.

The chain employs TRBV6-1 and TRBJ1-2; 7 bases line up with TRBD1. V gave up 5 bases and J gave up 4 bases; unmatched junction bases: 10. The germline V gene has CDR1 MNHNS and CDR2 SASEGT. There are 15 residues in the CDR3. The CDR3 DNA reads TGTGCCAGCAGTCAAAGGGAAGGGGGCGTCTATGGCTACACCTTC. Its translation is CASSQREGGVYGYTF.

The chain uses TRBV5-6 and TRBJ2-3; TRBD2 matches 14 bases. J gave up 6 bases and V 4 bases, and 10 bases lay outside the gene matches. CDR1 is SGHDT, CDR2 YYEEEE, per germline. CDR3 length: 17 amino acids. CDR3 DNA: TGTGCCAGCAGCAATCCGACTAGCGGGGGGGTCAGGGATACGCAGTATTTT. This sequence encodes CASSNPTSGGVRDTQYF.

The CDR3: CATSTGSPYNEQFF. CDR3 bases: TGTGCCACCAGCACCGGGTCTCCATACAATGAGCAGTTCTTC. V gene TRBV15 combines with J gene TRBJ2-1; D remains unclear. V shed 4 bases and J shed 4 bases, with 11 bases lying between them. The CDR3 has 14 amino acids. Germline values: CDR1 LNHNV, CDR2 YYDKDF (reference sequence).

The chain has TRBV7-2 and TRBJ2-1; D may be TRBD1 (6 bases). The germline V gene encodes CDR1 SGHTA and CDR2 FQGNSA. The V and J ends lost 0 bases and 8 bases respectively, with 14 bases between them. This CDR3 spans 15 amino acids. CDR3 bases: TGTGCCAGCAGCTTAGCATGGGGCAGGGGCGATGAGCAGTTCTTC. Translating it yields CASSLAWGRGDEQFF.

The chain's CDR3 is CASSPTPRGVEGYGYTF. CDR3 in DNA: TGCGCCAGCAGCCCGACCCCTCGGGGGGTGGAGGGCTATGGCTACACCTTC. V gene TRBV5-1 combines with J gene TRBJ1-2; tentative D call: TRBD1 (5 bases). V was shortened by 4 bases and J by 4 bases, with 23 bases between the two germline ends. The germline V gene has CDR1 SGHRS and CDR2 YFSETQ. The CDR3 consists of 17 residues.

The chain links TRBV7-2 to TRBJ2-4, with 10 positions matching TRBD2. Trimming cost V 4 bases and J 9 bases; bases outside gene matches: 9. The CDR3 has 15 amino acids. CDR1 is SGHTA, CDR2 FQGNSA, per germline. The CDR3 DNA is TGTGCCAGCAGCTCCTCCAGCGGGAGGGTTACCATTCAGTACTTC. It specifies CASSSSSGRVTIQYF.